The rows below give T cell receptor beta chains drawn from one sample of a study of T cell clones after liver transplantation. Here immunoSEQ multiplex PCR was the method, and the copy in TCRdb shows in-frame clones only, minus some. Of more than 95,000 clones listed, approximately 85% are singletons. Specimen: CD4+ T cells from blood, collected before liver transplant. The receptor source for this set is a human donor who received a liver transplant. Each CDR3 is given with its conserved first and last residue. A D gene is named only where the DNA matches it firmly. Expanded clones are given a class, and other clones once, few, many or no size at all.

cdr3_aa: CASSLSGYIHEQYF; cdr3_nt: TGTGCCAGCAGTTTATCCGGGTATATCCACGAGCAGTACTTC; d_call: .; v_call: TRBV28; j_call: TRBJ2-7; clone_size: .
cdr3_aa: CASSYLSPEAFF; cdr3_nt: TGTGCCAGCAGTTACCTTAGCCCTGAAGCTTTCTTT; d_call: .; v_call: TRBV6-6; j_call: TRBJ1-1; clone_size: .
cdr3_aa: CASSSDLYQPQHF; cdr3_nt: TGTGCCAGCAGTTCGGACCTTTATCAGCCCCAGCATTTT; d_call: .; v_call: TRBV6-5; j_call: TRBJ1-5; clone_size: .
cdr3_aa: CSARAAETQYF; cdr3_nt: TGCAGTGCTAGAGCCGCGGAGACCCAGTACTTC; d_call: .; v_call: TRBV20-1; j_call: TRBJ2-5; clone_size: .
cdr3_aa: CASSYGRGRRAEAFF; cdr3_nt: TGTGCCAGCAGTTACGGCAGGGGGCGTAGGGCTGAAGCTTTCTTT; d_call: TRBD1; v_call: TRBV6-6; j_call: TRBJ1-1; clone_size: .
cdr3_aa: CASSFPRRNPYGYTF; cdr3_nt: TGTGCCAGCAGCTTCCCCCGACGTAACCCCTATGGCTACACCTTC; d_call: .; v_call: TRBV11-3; j_call: TRBJ1-2; clone_size: .
cdr3_aa: CASSLIGRATDTQYF; cdr3_nt: TGTGCCAGCAGCTTAATAGGGAGGGCCACAGATACGCAGTATTTT; d_call: TRBD2; v_call: TRBV7-3; j_call: TRBJ2-3; clone_size: .
cdr3_aa: CASSEAMRQLRGQYF; cdr3_nt: TGTGCCAGCAGTGAAGCGATGCGGCAGCTGAGGGGGCAGTACTTC; d_call: .; v_call: TRBV6-1; j_call: TRBJ2-7; clone_size: .
cdr3_aa: CASSIQGRVQPQHF; cdr3_nt: TGTGCCAGTAGTATACAGGGGCGAGTTCAGCCCCAGCATTTT; d_call: .; v_call: TRBV19; j_call: TRBJ1-5; clone_size: .
cdr3_aa: CASSEGFRGSEAFF; cdr3_nt: TGTGCCAGCAGTGAAGGGTTTAGAGGCTCTGAAGCTTTCTTT; d_call: .; v_call: TRBV2; j_call: TRBJ1-1; clone_size: .
cdr3_aa: CAWSVNYYEQYF; cdr3_nt: TGTGCCTGGAGTGTTAACTATTACGAGCAGTACTTC; d_call: .; v_call: TRBV30; j_call: TRBJ2-7; clone_size: once
cdr3_aa: CASTGGQGDTQYF; cdr3_nt: TGTGCCAGTACCGGAGGACAGGGTGATACGCAGTATTTT; d_call: TRBD1; v_call: TRBV19; j_call: TRBJ2-3; clone_size: .
cdr3_aa: CASSYPGRELFF; cdr3_nt: TGTGCCAGCAGTTACCCAGGACGAGAGCTGTTTTTT; d_call: .; v_call: TRBV6-5; j_call: TRBJ2-2; clone_size: .
cdr3_aa: CAWSPQGWNYGYTF; cdr3_nt: TGTGCCTGGAGTCCCCAGGGATGGAACTATGGCTACACCTTC; d_call: .; v_call: TRBV30; j_call: TRBJ1-2; clone_size: .
cdr3_aa: CASSPSATKPQHF; cdr3_nt: TGTGCCAGCTCACCTTCAGCCACAAAGCCCCAGCATTTT; d_call: .; v_call: TRBV18; j_call: TRBJ1-5; clone_size: .
cdr3_aa: CASSKESGLGTPQHF; cdr3_nt: TGTGCCAGTAGTAAAGAGAGCGGTCTCGGTACCCCCCAGCATTTT; d_call: .; v_call: TRBV19; j_call: TRBJ1-5; clone_size: .
cdr3_aa: CASSQVSFVSVPEAFF; cdr3_nt: TGCGCCAGCAGCCAAGTTTCATTCGTTTCCGTCCCTGAAGCTTTCTTT; d_call: .; v_call: TRBV4-1; j_call: TRBJ1-1; clone_size: once
cdr3_aa: CASRRQERHRDEQYF; cdr3_nt: TGTGCCAGCCGGAGACAGGAGCGGCACCGGGACGAGCAGTACTTC; d_call: .; v_call: TRBV6-6; j_call: TRBJ2-7; clone_size: once
cdr3_aa: CASSSDQGNQPQHF; cdr3_nt: TGTGCCAGCAGCTCGGACCAGGGTAATCAGCCCCAGCATTTT; d_call: .; v_call: TRBV5-4; j_call: TRBJ1-5; clone_size: .
cdr3_aa: CASSIRQGAGGYTF; cdr3_nt: TGTGCCAGCAGCATACGACAGGGGGCGGGAGGCTACACCTTC; d_call: TRBD1; v_call: TRBV5-6; j_call: TRBJ1-2; clone_size: .
cdr3_aa: CASSLETEQYF; cdr3_nt: TGTGCCAGCAGCTTAGAGACGGAGCAGTACTTC; d_call: .; v_call: TRBV7-2; j_call: TRBJ2-7; clone_size: .
cdr3_aa: CASSALRGQGRLFF; cdr3_nt: TGTGCCAGCAGCGCCCTCCGGGGACAGGGCCGATTGTTCTTC; d_call: TRBD1; v_call: TRBV6-1; j_call: TRBJ2-7; clone_size: .
cdr3_aa: CASSQDRGSYNEQFF; cdr3_nt: TGTGCCAGCAGCCAAGACAGGGGTTCCTACAATGAGCAGTTCTTC; d_call: TRBD1; v_call: TRBV5-8; j_call: TRBJ2-1; clone_size: .
cdr3_aa: CASSLGGTKAGELFF; cdr3_nt: TGTGCCAGCAGCTTAGGAGGGACTAAGGCCGGGGAGCTGTTTTTT; d_call: TRBD2; v_call: TRBV7-2; j_call: TRBJ2-2; clone_size: .
cdr3_aa: CASSPFGGGAQHF; cdr3_nt: TGTGCCAGCAGCCCGTTTGGTGGTGGGGCCCAGCATTTT; d_call: .; v_call: TRBV5-8; j_call: TRBJ1-5; clone_size: .
cdr3_aa: CASSPPSRGAEQYF; cdr3_nt: TGCGCCAGCAGCCCCCCCAGCCGGGGGGCCGAGCAGTACTTC; d_call: .; v_call: TRBV5-1; j_call: TRBJ2-7; clone_size: .
cdr3_aa: CASSQEGTSVADTQYF; cdr3_nt: TGTGCCAGCAGCCAAGAAGGGACTAGCGTTGCAGATACGCAGTATTTT; d_call: TRBD2; v_call: TRBV14; j_call: TRBJ2-3; clone_size: once
cdr3_aa: CAISESIGAETYEQYF; cdr3_nt: TGTGCCATCAGTGAGTCGATAGGGGCGGAGACCTACGAGCAGTACTTC; d_call: .; v_call: TRBV10-3; j_call: TRBJ2-7; clone_size: .
cdr3_aa: CASRDRGEQPQHF; cdr3_nt: TGTGCCAGCAGGGACAGGGGGGAACAGCCCCAGCATTTT; d_call: TRBD1; v_call: TRBV6-1; j_call: TRBJ1-5; clone_size: .
cdr3_aa: CASSFQTSLAGGLRSSTDTQYF; cdr3_nt: TGTGCCAGCAGTTTCCAAACCTCGCTAGCGGGAGGGCTGAGATCTAGCACAGATACGCAGTATTTT; d_call: TRBD2; v_call: TRBV27; j_call: TRBJ2-3; clone_size: .
cdr3_aa: CATSILPLGTIDQPQHF; cdr3_nt: TGTGCCACCAGCATATTACCCCTAGGGACAATCGATCAGCCCCAGCATTTT; d_call: .; v_call: TRBV15; j_call: TRBJ1-5; clone_size: once
cdr3_aa: CASSLILLDEQFF; cdr3_nt: TGTGCCAGCAGCTTAATCCTCCTAGATGAGCAGTTCTTC; d_call: .; v_call: TRBV11-1; j_call: TRBJ2-1; clone_size: few
cdr3_aa: CASSLIPVGQGSTTGELFF; cdr3_nt: TGTGCCAGCAGCTTAATACCCGTTGGACAGGGGTCAACCACCGGGGAGCTGTTTTTT; d_call: TRBD1; v_call: TRBV7-7; j_call: TRBJ2-2; clone_size: .
cdr3_aa: CASSLNLLATEAFF; cdr3_nt: TGTGCCAGCAGCTTAAACCTCCTAGCCACTGAAGCTTTCTTT; d_call: .; v_call: TRBV7-2; j_call: TRBJ1-1; clone_size: .
cdr3_aa: CASSRSGGENTQYF; cdr3_nt: TGCGCCAGCAGCCGTAGCGGAGGGGAGAATACGCAGTATTTT; d_call: .; v_call: TRBV5-1; j_call: TRBJ2-3; clone_size: few
cdr3_aa: CASSRGDIQETQYF; cdr3_nt: TGTGCCAGCTCCAGGGGAGACATTCAAGAGACCCAGTACTTC; d_call: .; v_call: TRBV18; j_call: TRBJ2-5; clone_size: once
cdr3_aa: CASSLDRRSTDTQYF; cdr3_nt: TGTGCCAGCAGCCTCGACAGGAGAAGCACAGATACGCAGTATTTT; d_call: .; v_call: TRBV14; j_call: TRBJ2-3; clone_size: .
cdr3_aa: CASSPPAGTKTQYF; cdr3_nt: TGCGCCAGCAGCCCTCCGGCGGGAACAAAGACCCAGTACTTC; d_call: .; v_call: TRBV5-1; j_call: TRBJ2-5; clone_size: .
cdr3_aa: CASSPRTGGAYEKLFF; cdr3_nt: TGCGCCAGCAGCCCCAGGACAGGGGGCGCGTATGAAAAACTGTTTTTT; d_call: TRBD1; v_call: TRBV4-1; j_call: TRBJ1-4; clone_size: .
cdr3_aa: CASSGTGVSTDTQYF; cdr3_nt: TGTGCCAGCAGTGGGACAGGGGTTAGCACAGATACGCAGTATTTT; d_call: TRBD1; v_call: TRBV2; j_call: TRBJ2-3; clone_size: .
cdr3_aa: CASSVVESAGELFF; cdr3_nt: TGTGCCAGCAGCGTAGTCGAGAGTGCCGGGGAGCTGTTTTTT; d_call: .; v_call: TRBV9; j_call: TRBJ2-2; clone_size: .
cdr3_aa: CASSLGQGTDTGELFF; cdr3_nt: TGTGCCAGCAGCTTAGGGCAGGGTACGGACACCGGGGAGCTGTTTTTT; d_call: .; v_call: TRBV11-3; j_call: TRBJ2-2; clone_size: .
cdr3_aa: CASSQGEGRRLYNEQFF; cdr3_nt: TGTGCCAGCAGCCAAGGTGAGGGACGAAGGTTATACAATGAGCAGTTCTTC; d_call: .; v_call: TRBV14; j_call: TRBJ2-1; clone_size: .
cdr3_aa: CASSPSQGATEAFF; cdr3_nt: TGTGCCAGCTCACCTTCGCAGGGGGCCACTGAAGCTTTCTTT; d_call: TRBD1; v_call: TRBV18; j_call: TRBJ1-1; clone_size: .
cdr3_aa: CASSRQNQETQYF; cdr3_nt: TGTGCCAGCAGCCGACAGAACCAAGAGACCCAGTACTTC; d_call: .; v_call: TRBV7-2; j_call: TRBJ2-5; clone_size: .
cdr3_aa: CASSLGGAGTGELFF; cdr3_nt: TGTGCCAGCAGTTTAGGGGGCGCGGGCACCGGGGAGCTGTTTTTT; d_call: .; v_call: TRBV28; j_call: TRBJ2-2; clone_size: .
cdr3_aa: CASRGQNNQPQHF; cdr3_nt: TGTGCCAGCAGGGGTCAGAACAATCAGCCCCAGCATTTT; d_call: .; v_call: TRBV2; j_call: TRBJ1-5; clone_size: .
cdr3_aa: CASSQGRQMAKNIQYF; cdr3_nt: TGTGCCAGCAGCCAAGGGAGGCAAATGGCCAAAAACATTCAGTACTTC; d_call: .; v_call: TRBV13; j_call: TRBJ2-4; clone_size: .